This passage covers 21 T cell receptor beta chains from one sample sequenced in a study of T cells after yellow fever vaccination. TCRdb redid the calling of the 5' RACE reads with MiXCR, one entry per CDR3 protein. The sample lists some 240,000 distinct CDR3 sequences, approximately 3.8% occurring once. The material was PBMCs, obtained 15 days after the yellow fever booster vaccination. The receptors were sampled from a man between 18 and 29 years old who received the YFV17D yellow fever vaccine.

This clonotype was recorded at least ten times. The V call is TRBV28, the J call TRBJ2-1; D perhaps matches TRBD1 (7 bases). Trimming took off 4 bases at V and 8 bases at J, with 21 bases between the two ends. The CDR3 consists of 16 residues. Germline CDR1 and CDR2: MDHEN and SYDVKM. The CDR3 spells CASSWSYGQGGHEQFF. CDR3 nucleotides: TGTGCCAGCAGTTGGAGCTACGGGCAGGGGGGACATGAGCAGTTCTTC.

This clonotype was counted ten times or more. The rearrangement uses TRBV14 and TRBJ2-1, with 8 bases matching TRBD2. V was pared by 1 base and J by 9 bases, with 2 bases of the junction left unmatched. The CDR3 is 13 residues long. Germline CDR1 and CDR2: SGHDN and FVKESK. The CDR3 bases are TGTGCCAGCAGCCAAGCTAGCGGGCCTGAGCAGTTCTTC. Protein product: CASSQASGPEQFF. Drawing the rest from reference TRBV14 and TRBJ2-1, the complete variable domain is EAGVTQFPSHSVIEKGQTVTLRCDPISGHDNLYWYRRVMGKEIKFLLHFVKESKQDESGMPNNRFLAERTGGTYSTLKVQPAELEDSGVYFCASSQASGPEQFFGPGTRLTVL.

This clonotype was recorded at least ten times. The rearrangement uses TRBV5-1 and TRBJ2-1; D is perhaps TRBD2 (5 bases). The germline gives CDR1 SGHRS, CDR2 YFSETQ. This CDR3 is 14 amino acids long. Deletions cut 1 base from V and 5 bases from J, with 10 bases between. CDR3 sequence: CASSLNSANNEQFF. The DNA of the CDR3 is TGCGCCAGCAGCTTGAATAGCGCCAACAATGAGCAGTTCTTC.

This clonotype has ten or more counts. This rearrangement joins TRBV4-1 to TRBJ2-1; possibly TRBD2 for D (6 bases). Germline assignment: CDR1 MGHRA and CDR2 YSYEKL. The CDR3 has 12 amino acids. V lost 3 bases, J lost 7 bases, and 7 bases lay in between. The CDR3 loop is CASSQTSNEQFF. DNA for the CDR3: TGCGCCAGCAGCCAGACTAGTAATGAGCAGTTCTTC.

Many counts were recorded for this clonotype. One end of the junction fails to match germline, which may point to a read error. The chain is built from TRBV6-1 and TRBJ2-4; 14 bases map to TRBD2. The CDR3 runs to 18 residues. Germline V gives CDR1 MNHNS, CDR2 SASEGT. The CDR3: CASREGGLAGDKRNIQYF. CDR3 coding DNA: TGTGCCAGCAGGGAAGGGGGACTAGCGGGGGACAAAAGAAACATTCAGTACTTC.

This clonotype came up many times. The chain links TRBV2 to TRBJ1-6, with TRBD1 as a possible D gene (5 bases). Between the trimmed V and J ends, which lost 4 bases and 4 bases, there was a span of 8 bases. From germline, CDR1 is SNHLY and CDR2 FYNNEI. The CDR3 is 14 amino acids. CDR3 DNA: TGTGCCAGCAGTGCCGGGGCTTATAATTCACCCCTCCACTTT. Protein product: CASSAGAYNSPLHF.

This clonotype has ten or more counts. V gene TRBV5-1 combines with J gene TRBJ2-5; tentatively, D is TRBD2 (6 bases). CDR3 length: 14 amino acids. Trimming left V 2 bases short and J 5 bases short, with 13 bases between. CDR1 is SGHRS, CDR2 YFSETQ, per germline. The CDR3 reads CASSFGSETETQYF. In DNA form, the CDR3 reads TGCGCCAGCAGCTTCGGGAGCGAGACGGAGACCCAGTACTTC.

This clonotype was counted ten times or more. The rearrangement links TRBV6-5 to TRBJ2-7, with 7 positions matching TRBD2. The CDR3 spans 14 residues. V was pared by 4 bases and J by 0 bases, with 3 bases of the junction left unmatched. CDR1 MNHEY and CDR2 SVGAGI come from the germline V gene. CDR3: CASSSSGSSYEQYF. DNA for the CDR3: TGTGCCAGCAGTTCTAGCGGCAGCTCCTACGAGCAGTACTTC.

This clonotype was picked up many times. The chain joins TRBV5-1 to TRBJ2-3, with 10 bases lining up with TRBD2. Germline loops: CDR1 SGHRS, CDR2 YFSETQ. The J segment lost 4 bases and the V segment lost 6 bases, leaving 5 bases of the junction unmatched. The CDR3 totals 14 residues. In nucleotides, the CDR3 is TGCGCCAGCAAGGGACTAGCGTCGGCAGATACGCAGTATTTT. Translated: CASKGLASADTQYF. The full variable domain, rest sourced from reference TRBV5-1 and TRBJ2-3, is KAGVTQTPRYLIKTRGQQVTLSCSPISGHRSVSWYQQTPGQGLQFLFEYFSETQRNKGNFPGRFSGRQFSNSRSEMNVSTLELGDSALYLCASKGLASADTQYFGPGTRLTVL.

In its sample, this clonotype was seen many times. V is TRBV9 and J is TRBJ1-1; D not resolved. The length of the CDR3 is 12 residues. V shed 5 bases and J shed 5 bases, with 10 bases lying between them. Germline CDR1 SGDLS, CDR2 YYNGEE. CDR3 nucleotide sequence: TGTGCCAGCAGTCCCCCATCTACTGAAGCTTTCTTT. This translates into CASSPPSTEAFF.

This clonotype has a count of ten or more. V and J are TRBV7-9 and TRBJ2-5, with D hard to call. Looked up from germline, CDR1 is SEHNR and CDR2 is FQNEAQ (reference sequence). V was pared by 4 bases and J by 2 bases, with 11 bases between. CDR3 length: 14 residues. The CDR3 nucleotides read TGTGCCAGCAGCTCCCTGTCCCAACAAGAGACCCAGTACTTC. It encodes CASSSLSQQETQYF.

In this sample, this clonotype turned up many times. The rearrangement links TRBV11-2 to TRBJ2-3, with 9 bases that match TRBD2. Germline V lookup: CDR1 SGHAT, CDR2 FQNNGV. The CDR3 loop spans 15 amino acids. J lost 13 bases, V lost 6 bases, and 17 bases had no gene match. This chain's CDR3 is CASRGVAGAAGKKYF. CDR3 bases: TGTGCCAGCAGGGGGGTAGCGGGGGCCGCGGGTAAGAAGTATTTT.

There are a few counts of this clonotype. The CDR3 loop is CASQDGGEQFF. The CDR3 coding sequence is TGTGCCAGCCAGGACGGGGGGGAGCAGTTCTTC. V usage is TRBV19 and J usage is TRBJ2-1, with 7 bases matching TRBD2. The germline V gene encodes CDR1 LNHDA and CDR2 SQIVND (reference sequence). V lost 9 bases to trimming and J lost 10 bases; unmatched junction nucleotides: 6. The CDR3 is 11 amino acids. The variable domain in full, with the rest retrieved from reference TRBV19 and TRBJ2-1, is DGGITQSPKYLFRKEGQNVTLSCEQNLNHDAMYWYRQDPGQGLRLIYYSQIVNDFQKGDIAEGYSVSREKKESFPLTVTSAQKNPTAFYLCASQDGGEQFFGPGTRLTVL.

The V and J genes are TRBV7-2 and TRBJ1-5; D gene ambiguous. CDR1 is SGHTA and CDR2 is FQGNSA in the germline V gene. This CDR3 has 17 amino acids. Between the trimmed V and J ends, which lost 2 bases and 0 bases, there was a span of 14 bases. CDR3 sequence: CASSLNSLGNSNQPQHF. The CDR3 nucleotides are TGTGCCAGCAGCTTAAACAGTCTCGGCAATAGCAATCAGCCCCAGCATTTT.

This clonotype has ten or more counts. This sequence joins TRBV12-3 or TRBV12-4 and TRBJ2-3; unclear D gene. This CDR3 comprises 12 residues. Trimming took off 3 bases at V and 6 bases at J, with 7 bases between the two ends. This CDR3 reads CASSFVGDTQYF. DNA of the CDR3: TGTGCCAGCAGTTTTGTAGGGGATACGCAGTATTTT.

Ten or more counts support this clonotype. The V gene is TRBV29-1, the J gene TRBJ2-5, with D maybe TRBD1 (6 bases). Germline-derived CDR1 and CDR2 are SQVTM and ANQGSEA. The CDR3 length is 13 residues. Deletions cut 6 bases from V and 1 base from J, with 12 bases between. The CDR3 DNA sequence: TGCAGCGTACCCCGGACAGTCCAAGAGACCCAGTACTTC. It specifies CSVPRTVQETQYF.

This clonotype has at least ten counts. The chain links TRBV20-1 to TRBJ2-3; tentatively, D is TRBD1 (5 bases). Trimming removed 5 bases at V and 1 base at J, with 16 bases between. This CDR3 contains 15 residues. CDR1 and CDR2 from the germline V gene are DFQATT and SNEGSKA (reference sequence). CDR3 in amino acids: CSAFARAVGTDTQYF. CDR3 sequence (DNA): TGCAGTGCTTTCGCCAGGGCAGTTGGCACAGATACGCAGTATTTT.

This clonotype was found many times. The CDR3 sequence is CSASPQLGGYTF. The CDR3 DNA is TGCAGTGCTAGTCCCCAGCTAGGTGGCTACACCTTC. The chain has TRBV20-1 and TRBJ1-2; D unclear. The germline V gene has CDR1 DFQATT and CDR2 SNEGSKA (reference sequence). CDR3 length: 12 residues. Trimming cost V 3 bases and J 7 bases, with 12 bases left between them.

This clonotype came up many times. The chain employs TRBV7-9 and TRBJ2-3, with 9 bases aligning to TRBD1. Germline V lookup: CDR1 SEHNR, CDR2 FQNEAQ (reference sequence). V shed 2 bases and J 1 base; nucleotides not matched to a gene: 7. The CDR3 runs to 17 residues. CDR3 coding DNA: TGTGCCAGCAGCTTATCTCCGGGACAGGGTGGCACAGATACGCAGTATTTT. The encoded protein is CASSLSPGQGGTDTQYF.

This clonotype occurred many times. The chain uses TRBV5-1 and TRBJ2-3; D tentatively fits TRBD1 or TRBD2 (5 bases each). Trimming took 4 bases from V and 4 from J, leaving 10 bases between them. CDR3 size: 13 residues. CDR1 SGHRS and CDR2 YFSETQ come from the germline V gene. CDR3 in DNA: TGCGCCAGCAGCCTGATGGGGGCAGATACGCAGTATTTT. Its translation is CASSLMGADTQYF.

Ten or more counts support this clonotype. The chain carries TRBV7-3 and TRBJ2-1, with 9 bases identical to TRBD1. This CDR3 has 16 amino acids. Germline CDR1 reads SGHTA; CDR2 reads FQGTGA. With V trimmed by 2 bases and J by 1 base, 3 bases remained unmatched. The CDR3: CASSLVGTGSYNEQFF. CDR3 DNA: TGTGCCAGCAGCTTAGTCGGGACAGGGTCCTACAATGAGCAGTTCTTC.